Presented here are 15 T cell receptor beta chains from one specimen sequenced in a study of post-analysis software for immune sequencing data. General study results and limits: Patients showed TRBV5-6, TRBV5-1 and TRBV20-1 among 4 or 5 TRBV segments more frequent than in controls.

These receptors' antigens are unknown. Unique molecular identifiers tagged the TCR beta cDNA libraries. TCRdb reprocessed the PCR reads via MiXCR and lists one record per CDR3 protein. Of hundreds of thousands of distinct CDR3 sequences listed, 25% to 30% are singletons. Sequencing was performed on blood. These receptor sequences come from a girl aged 10-17 years with multiple sclerosis.

The sample holds a few counts of this clonotype. V usage is TRBV5-1 and J usage is TRBJ2-1; the D is unclear. Germline V gene lookup returns CDR1 SGHRS and CDR2 YFSETQ. V lost 1 base and J lost 3, with 11 bases in between. The CDR3 is 15 residues long. DNA of the CDR3: TGCGCCAGCAGCTTGATTGCGACAAACTACAATGAGCAGTTCTTC. The encoded protein is CASSLIATNYNEQFF.

This clonotype was seen a handful of times. This CDR3 reads CSAPPSASTDTQYF. The CDR3 DNA is TGCAGTGCGCCCCCTAGCGCCAGCACAGATACGCAGTATTTT. The chain links TRBV20-1 to TRBJ2-3, with a possible D match to TRBD2 (6 bases). The CDR3 is 14 residues long. Germline V gives CDR1 DFQATT, CDR2 SNEGSKA (reference sequence). With 6 bases removed from V and 0 bases from J, the gap between germline ends came to 13 bases.

The V call is TRBV6-2 or TRBV6-3, the J call TRBJ1-5; TRBD1 agrees at 8 bases. The germline V gene has CDR1 MNHEY and CDR2 SVGEGT. This CDR3 region has 15 residues. J gave up 6 bases and V 2 bases, and 6 bases lay outside the gene matches. The CDR3 region has the DNA TGTGCCAGCAGTTACCTCCTACAGGGGGGTCAGCCCCAGCATTTT. Translation gives CASSYLLQGGQPQHF.

In this sample, this clonotype turned up a few times. This rearrangement joins TRBV2 to TRBJ2-4; 9 positions agree with TRBD1. The CDR3 covers 16 residues. The germline CDR1 and CDR2 sequences are SNHLY and FYNNEI. V lost 6 bases, J lost 2 bases, and 8 bases stayed unmatched. The CDR3 reads CASRARTGVSKNIQYF. The CDR3 nucleotides are TGTGCCAGCAGGGCTAGGACAGGGGTGTCCAAAAACATTCAGTACTTC.

A few counts support this clonotype. This chain connects TRBV27 to TRBJ1-1; D is perhaps TRBD1 (5 bases). Trimming cost V 3 bases and J 2 bases, with 19 bases left between them. This CDR3 is built from 17 residues. The germline V gene encodes CDR1 MNHEY and CDR2 SMNVEV (reference sequence). Written as DNA, the CDR3 is TGTGCCAGCAGTTTCCCGAAGACCAGGGAAAAAAACACTGAAGCTTTCTTT. It codes for CASSFPKTREKNTEAFF.

This clonotype was observed a handful of times. V is TRBV4-3 and J is TRBJ1-1, with D perhaps matching TRBD1 (6 bases). Trimming shortened V by 0 bases and J by 5 bases, and 13 bases separated the two germline ends. CDR3 size: 15 residues. The germline gives CDR1 LGHNA, CDR2 YSLEER. CDR3 region: CASSQDMGGGTEAFF. Here the CDR3 DNA reads TGCGCCAGCAGCCAAGATATGGGGGGCGGGACTGAAGCTTTCTTT.

This clonotype was seen many times. This chain joins TRBV10-3 and TRBJ2-5, with 7 bases aligning to TRBD1. CDR3 size: 14 residues. The trim removed 4 bases at V and 5 bases at J, leaving 7 bases unmatched. Per germline, CDR1 ENHRY and CDR2 SYGVKD. DNA of the CDR3: TGTGCCATCAGTGCCGGACAGGTTGACGAGACCCAGTACTTC. It encodes CAISAGQVDETQYF.

The rearrangement links TRBV7-2 to TRBJ2-5, with TRBD2 matching over 9 bases. The CDR3 has 18 residues. Germline V gene sequence: CDR1 SGHTA, CDR2 FQGNSA. V was clipped by 2 bases and J by 0 bases; unmatched bases: 10. The CDR3: CASSLQGTSGLYQETQYF. The DNA of the CDR3 is TGTGCCAGCAGCTTACAAGGCACTAGCGGGCTGTACCAAGAGACCCAGTACTTC.

The chain carries TRBV6-6 and TRBJ2-7; D is perhaps TRBD1 or TRBD2 (5 bases each). V lost 4 bases to trimming and J lost 1 base, with 20 bases between them. Per germline, CDR1 MNHNY and CDR2 SVGAGI (reference sequence). The CDR3 contains 17 residues. As DNA, the CDR3 is TGTGCCAGCAGTTCAATTCCGGGACGCCTATTGTCCTACGAGCAGTACTTC. Translating it yields CASSSIPGRLLSYEQYF.

This clonotype was seen only a few times. The chain carries TRBV29-1 and TRBJ2-1, with 8 bases that match TRBD1. Losses at the gene ends were 4 bases for V and 10 bases for J; bases not matched to a gene: 0. CDR1 and CDR2 from the germline V gene are SQVTM and ANQGSEA. The CDR3 spans 10 residues. CDR3: CSVGTGEQFF. In DNA, the CDR3 is TGCAGCGTTGGGACAGGGGAGCAGTTCTTC.

The V and J genes are TRBV29-1 and TRBJ2-3; 12 positions match TRBD2. Germline assignment: CDR1 SQVTM and CDR2 ANQGSEA. The ends lost 5 bases at V and 2 bases at J; junction bases unmatched: 5. The length of the CDR3 is 15 residues. The DNA of the CDR3 is TGCAGCGTTCCGACTAGCGGGAGCCCCACAGATACGCAGTATTTT. Translated, it gives CSVPTSGSPTDTQYF.

The gene calls are TRBV6-5 and TRBJ2-5, with D possibly being TRBD1 (6 bases). The CDR3 runs 15 residues. With 5 bases removed from V and 5 bases from J, the gap between germline ends came to 18 bases. Germline lookup yields CDR1 MNHEY and CDR2 SVGAGI. CDR3 region: CASSPGVERVETQYF. CDR3 nucleotide sequence: TGTGCCAGCAGTCCAGGGGTTGAGAGGGTGGAGACCCAGTACTTC.

The chain links TRBV3-1 to TRBJ2-5; 11 positions match TRBD2. This CDR3 has 16 amino acids. Germline loops: CDR1 LGHDT, CDR2 YNNKEL (reference sequence). Trimming cost V 3 bases and J 9 bases; bases outside gene matches: 12. This CDR3 is CASSHLAGGTPMAQYF. CDR3 DNA sequence: TGTGCCAGCAGCCACCTAGCGGGAGGCACTCCGATGGCCCAGTACTTC.

The chain links TRBV12-3 or TRBV12-4 to TRBJ2-5; 7 nucleotides match TRBD2. Trimming took 5 bases from V and 4 from J; bases not matched to a gene: 7. This CDR3 region has 14 residues. CDR3 DNA: TGTGCCAGCAGTCTAGGCGGGAGTCTAGAGACCCAGTACTTC. Encoded protein: CASSLGGSLETQYF.

This clonotype was recorded a few times. In DNA form, the CDR3 reads TGCAGCGTCGGGTCGCTGAACGGGGGCGAGCAGTACTTC. This codes for CSVGSLNGGEQYF. This chain connects TRBV29-1 to TRBJ2-7; possible D gene TRBD2, 6 bases. CDR3 length: 13 residues. V lost 6 bases, J lost 6 bases, and 18 bases lay in between. Germline values: CDR1 SQVTM, CDR2 ANQGSEA.